Listed below are T cell receptor beta chains from one sample, sequenced in a study of OX40 agonist ivuxolimab in advanced cancers. Method: immunoSEQ multiplex PCR; TCRdb's copy keeps in-frame clones and lacks some. The data hold fewer than 16,000 clones, with roughly 65% observed a single time. Specimen: CD4+ or CD8+ T cells sorted from blood, collected in a trial of the OX40 agonist ivuxolimab. Receptor source: an adult with an advanced solid tumor such as melanoma, head and neck, liver or kidney cancer. The CDR3 runs from the conserved cysteine through the conserved F or W. D genes are given only for firm matches. A row's size may be missing; if present it is once, few, many or a size class.

CDR3,DNA,J,D,size,length,V
CASSFADGTGELFF,TGTGCCAGCAGCTTTGCGGACGGCACCGGAGAGCTGTTTTTT,TRBJ2-2,.,.,14,TRBV7-9
CASSIDGGPRNIQYF,TGTGCCAGTAGTATCGACGGAGGCCCGCGAAACATTCAGTACTTC,TRBJ2-4,.,few,15,TRBV19
CASSLWTETQYF,TGTGCCAGCAGTCTATGGACAGAGACCCAGTACTTC,TRBJ2-5,.,.,12,TRBV6-1
CSARTSASSYEQYF,TGCAGCGCCCGGACTAGCGCAAGCTCCTACGAGCAGTACTTC,TRBJ2-7,TRBD2,once,14,TRBV29-1
CASSPSGLAGDNEQFF,TGTGCCAGCAGTCCTTCGGGACTAGCAGGGGACAATGAGCAGTTCTTC,TRBJ2-1,TRBD2,once,16,TRBV28
CASSFGQGAQVEQFF,TGTGCCAGCAGCTTTGGACAGGGGGCGCAGGTTGAGCAGTTCTTC,TRBJ2-1,TRBD1,.,15,TRBV7-3
CASSTDPSTDTQYF,TGTGCCAGCTCAACGGACCCTTCCACAGATACGCAGTATTTT,TRBJ2-3,.,few,14,TRBV18
CASSLWDSGISTDTQYF,TGTGCCAGCAGCCTTTGGGATAGCGGGATTAGCACAGATACGCAGTATTTT,TRBJ2-3,TRBD2,.,17,TRBV7-3
CASSVGGGTGETQYF,TGTGCCAGCAGCGTAGGCGGCGGGACAGGGGAGACCCAGTACTTC,TRBJ2-5,TRBD1,.,15,TRBV9
CASSEDGGFQETQYF,TGTGCCAGCAGTGAAGATGGGGGGTTCCAAGAGACCCAGTACTTC,TRBJ2-5,.,.,15,TRBV2
CASSLFAGVAYNEQFF,TGTGCCAGCAGTTTATTCGCGGGAGTGGCCTACAATGAGCAGTTCTTC,TRBJ2-1,TRBD2,.,16,TRBV27
CASSDGQGRESPYEQYF,TGTGCCAGCAGCGACGGTCAAGGGCGGGAGAGCCCCTACGAGCAGTACTTC,TRBJ2-7,TRBD2,.,17,TRBV9
CASSILGQGSYEQYF,TGTGCCAGCAGCATACTGGGACAGGGGAGCTACGAGCAGTACTTC,TRBJ2-7,TRBD1,.,15,TRBV7-9
CASSQISGSGTDTQYF,TGCGCCAGCAGCCAGATTAGCGGGAGTGGCACAGATACGCAGTATTTT,TRBJ2-3,TRBD2,few,16,TRBV4-1
CASSPGTLSATEAFF,TGTGCCAGCAGTCCGGGGACACTCTCTGCGACTGAAGCTTTCTTT,TRBJ1-1,.,.,15,TRBV2
CAWRLLGQGDTEAFF,TGTGCCTGGAGGCTTCTTGGGCAGGGGGACACTGAAGCTTTCTTT,TRBJ1-1,TRBD1,medium-sized,15,TRBV30
CARGRTEGEAQYF,TGTGCCAGGGGGCGGACAGAAGGGGAGGCCCAGTACTTC,TRBJ2-5,.,.,13,TRBV2
CATTWDRGYNEQFF,TGTGCCACCACCTGGGACAGGGGCTACAATGAGCAGTTCTTC,TRBJ2-1,TRBD1,.,14,TRBV15
CASSWTSGKDTQYF,TGCGCCAGCAGCTGGACTAGCGGGAAAGATACGCAGTATTTT,TRBJ2-3,TRBD2,.,14,TRBV10-2
CASSMGLSTDTQYF,TGTGCCAGCAGCATGGGACTCTCTACAGATACGCAGTATTTT,TRBJ2-3,.,.,14,TRBV27
CASSLQTGSTYEQYF,TGCGCCAGCAGCCTGCAGACAGGGAGTACCTACGAGCAGTACTTC,TRBJ2-7,TRBD1,.,15,TRBV5-1
CASSIYGDTQYF,TGTGCCAGTAGTATTTATGGAGATACGCAGTATTTT,TRBJ2-3,.,.,12,TRBV19
CASSLGQGFRQPQHF,TGTGCCAGCAGTCTAGGACAGGGGTTCCGTCAGCCCCAGCATTTT,TRBJ1-5,TRBD1,.,15,TRBV28
CASSDRTANTGELFF,TGTGCCAGCAGTGATAGGACAGCGAACACCGGGGAGCTGTTTTTT,TRBJ2-2,.,.,15,TRBV6-4
CASSLGQGPGELFF,TGCGCCAGCAGCTTGGGACAGGGGCCCGGGGAGCTGTTTTTT,TRBJ2-2,TRBD1,once,14,TRBV5-1
CASRSRTSGKGNEQFF,TGTGCCAGCAGATCCAGGACTAGCGGGAAAGGAAATGAGCAGTTCTTC,TRBJ2-1,TRBD2,.,16,TRBV2
CASSLGLAGSYNEQFF,TGTGCCAGCAGCTTAGGACTAGCGGGCTCCTACAATGAGCAGTTCTTC,TRBJ2-1,TRBD2,.,16,TRBV13
CASSGTPHYGYTF,TGTGCCAGCAGCGGGACACCACACTATGGCTACACCTTC,TRBJ1-2,.,once,13,TRBV5-4
CASSYKGAGAWETQYF,TGTGCCAGCAGTTACAAGGGGGCGGGGGCCTGGGAGACCCAGTACTTC,TRBJ2-5,.,.,16,TRBV5-5
CASSGAGMNTEAFF,TGTGCCAGCAGTGGGGCGGGCATGAACACTGAAGCTTTCTTT,TRBJ1-1,.,.,14,TRBV2
CASRVGGELFF,TGTGCCAGCAGGGTCGGCGGGGAGCTGTTTTTT,TRBJ2-2,.,few,11,TRBV6-1
CASSLSRNSYEQYF,TGTGCCAGCAGCTTATCTAGGAACTCCTACGAGCAGTACTTC,TRBJ2-7,.,few,14,TRBV5-6
CASSNGLAGDLEQFF,TGTGCCAGCAGCAACGGACTAGCGGGAGATTTAGAGCAGTTCTTC,TRBJ2-1,TRBD2,.,15,TRBV7-2
CASTPSGDGDTQYF,TGTGCCAGCACCCCCAGCGGGGACGGGGATACGCAGTATTTT,TRBJ2-3,TRBD2,.,14,TRBV9
CASSTWSTGELFF,TGTGCCAGTAGTACTTGGAGCACCGGGGAGCTGTTTTTT,TRBJ2-2,.,.,13,TRBV19
CASSLLRTGGYEQYF,TGTGCCAGCAGTTTACTTCGGACAGGGGGCTACGAGCAGTACTTC,TRBJ2-7,TRBD1,.,15,TRBV28
CASRNPPGAVTGELFF,TGTGCCAGTAGAAACCCCCCGGGGGCGGTCACCGGGGAGCTGTTTTTT,TRBJ2-2,.,.,16,TRBV19
CASSLVQTEAFF,TGTGCCAGCAGCTTAGTTCAGACTGAAGCTTTCTTT,TRBJ1-1,.,.,12,TRBV11-2